What follows are 24 T cell receptor beta chains derived from one specimen sequenced in a study of T cell responses to AZD1222 COVID-19 vaccine. Profiling relied on immunoSEQ multiplex PCR, and the TCRdb table lists in-frame clones only, not all of them. Of about 130,000 clones in the sample, roughly 93% are singletons; the top ten hold 0.91%. Sequencing was performed on peripheral blood, taken on day 0 of AZD1222 vaccination. The receptors here all came from an adult in good health.

The chain recombines TRBV7-9 with TRBJ1-2; 7 nucleotides match TRBD1. V dropped 3 bases and J dropped 4; count of bases not matched to a gene: 2. CDR3 length equals 13 residues. Looked up from germline, CDR1 is SEHNR and CDR2 is FQNEAQ (reference sequence). CDR3 nucleotide sequence: TGTGCCAGCAGCTTTAGGGACAGCTATGGCTACACCTTC. Translating it yields CASSFRDSYGYTF.

This rearrangement joins TRBV5-6 to TRBJ1-1; D ambiguous. This CDR3 has 14 residues. Trimming left V 0 bases short and J 5 bases short, with 11 bases between. The germline V gene has CDR1 SGHDT and CDR2 YYEEEE. DNA of the CDR3: TGTGCCAGCAGCTTGGGGGTCGCGGGGACTGAAGCTTTCTTT. Protein product: CASSLGVAGTEAFF.

The chain couples TRBV5-4 to TRBJ2-2, with a tentative D call TRBD1 (6 bases). The CDR3 is 14 amino acids. The V gene's germline CDR1 is SGHNT and CDR2 YYREEE (reference sequence). Trimming cost V 7 bases and J 0 bases, with 10 bases left between them. CDR3 nucleotide sequence: TGTGCCAGCCAAAGGACAGCGAACACCGGGGAGCTGTTTTTT. Translated: CASQRTANTGELFF.

This rearrangement joins TRBV18 to TRBJ1-2, with D unresolved. Germline CDR1 KGHSH, CDR2 LQKENI. CDR3 length: 15 residues. Trimming took off 3 bases at V and 4 bases at J, with 15 bases between the two ends. DNA for the CDR3: TGTGCCAGCTCACCTTCGAGAGGGCAGCTCTATGGCTACACCTTC. This encodes CASSPSRGQLYGYTF.

This chain connects TRBV19 to TRBJ1-5; tentatively, D is TRBD1 (5 bases). This CDR3 spans 18 amino acids. Germline CDR1 LNHDA, CDR2 SQIVND (reference sequence). The V end lost 3 bases, the J end lost 4 bases, and 22 bases lay between the germline ends. DNA of the CDR3: TGTGCCAGTAGTATTTTGATGGGGGGAGGCAGGGAGAATCAGCCCCAGCATTTT. Its protein product is CASSILMGGGRENQPQHF.

V usage is TRBV18 and J usage is TRBJ2-1; 10 positions match TRBD2. Germline V gene lookup returns CDR1 KGHSH and CDR2 LQKENI. Trimming removed 4 bases from V and 5 bases from J; junction bases left unmatched: 11. The CDR3 is 17 amino acids. The CDR3 nucleotides are TGTGCCAGCTCACTAATGACTAGCGGGTTGGGTAACAATGAGCAGTTCTTC. Its translation: CASSLMTSGLGNNEQFF.

This clone has a handful of counts. The rearrangement joins TRBV11-2 to TRBJ2-7, with 8 bases lining up with TRBD1. Trimming at V came to 4 bases and at J to 12 bases, leaving 8 bases not matched to a gene. In germline, CDR1 is SGHAT, CDR2 FQNNGV. The CDR3 runs to 12 residues. The CDR3 DNA reads TGTGCCAGCAGCTCGACAGGGGCCCGGGGGTACTTC. Its translation is CASSSTGARGYF.

The chain uses TRBV6-4 and TRBJ2-1; TRBD1 or TRBD2 may be the D gene (5 bases each). Trimming shortened V by 0 bases and J by 9 bases, and 6 bases separated the two germline ends. The CDR3 runs to 12 residues. CDR1 MRHNA and CDR2 SNTAGT come from the germline V gene. The chain's CDR3 is CASSDSGTEQFF. CDR3 coding DNA: TGTGCCAGCAGTGACTCAGGGACTGAGCAGTTCTTC.

The chain couples TRBV11-2 to TRBJ1-3; tentatively, D is TRBD1 (6 bases). CDR1 SGHAT and CDR2 FQNNGV come from the germline V gene. CDR3 length equals 18 residues. Trimming shortened V by 0 bases and J by 4 bases, and 19 bases separated the two germline ends. The CDR3, as DNA: TGTGCCAGCAGCTTAGATAGGGTGACAGGTTCGCGGGGAAACACCATATATTTT. This codes for CASSLDRVTGSRGNTIYF.

The gene calls are TRBV3-1 (or the pseudogene TRBV3-2) and TRBJ1-2; TRBD1 matches at 7 bases. Germline assignment: CDR1 LGHDT and CDR2 YNNKEL (reference sequence). J was trimmed by 6 bases and V by 6 bases; bases with no gene match: 7. The CDR3 has 13 residues. The CDR3, as DNA: TGTGCCAGCAGTCCAACAGGGGTGGATGGCTACACCTTC. Encoded protein: CASSPTGVDGYTF.

This clone occurred once. This chain links TRBV7-8 with TRBJ1-1; no clear D gene. This CDR3 comprises 15 residues. Trimming stripped 0 bases from V and 3 bases from J, with 11 bases between. CDR1 SGHVS and CDR2 FQNEAQ come from the germline V gene. Here the CDR3 DNA reads TGTGCCAGCAGCTTAGCGACCGAAGGTTACACTGAAGCTTTCTTT. Translation gives CASSLATEGYTEAFF. Filled out from reference TRBV7-8 and TRBJ1-1, the complete variable domain reads GAGVSQSPRYKVAKRGQDVALRCDPISGHVSLFWYQQALGQGPEFLTYFQNEAQLDKSGLPSDRFFAERPEGSVSTLKIQRTQQEDSAVYLCASSLATEGYTEAFFGQGTRLTVV.

The genes are TRBV7-2 and TRBJ1-1; no reliable D call. Germline-derived CDR1 and CDR2 are SGHTA and FQGNSA. Trimming removed 1 base at V and 9 bases at J, with 12 bases between. The CDR3 contains 13 residues. CDR3 sequence reads: CASSLVSSYQAFF. The DNA of the CDR3 is TGTGCCAGCAGCTTAGTATCGTCCTACCAAGCTTTCTTT.

The CDR3 loop reads CASSLGVDGDNEQFF. As DNA, the CDR3 is TGTGCCAGCAGCTTAGGGGTAGATGGGGACAATGAGCAGTTCTTC. The chain joins TRBV7-9 to TRBJ2-1; no reliable D call. The ends were cut back, 1 base at V and 5 bases at J, with 12 bases in the middle. CDR1 and CDR2 (germline): SEHNR, FQNEAQ (reference sequence). This CDR3 contains 15 residues.

This sequence joins TRBV9 and TRBJ1-2, with D possibly being TRBD1 (5 bases). The CDR3 is 14 residues long. Germline CDR1 is SGDLS and CDR2 is YYNGEE. V was clipped by 3 bases and J by 0 bases, with 9 bases between them. The CDR3 nucleotides read TGTGCCAGCAGCGCAGGGCGTACTAACTATGGCTACACCTTC. Protein: CASSAGRTNYGYTF.

The chain has TRBV7-8 and TRBJ2-1; D tentatively reads TRBD1 or TRBD2 (5 bases each). This CDR3 is 14 amino acids long. Trimming cost V 6 bases and J 9 bases, with 18 bases left between them. The germline V gene has CDR1 SGHVS and CDR2 FQNEAQ. The CDR3 loop reads CASRGPGWLSEQFF. The CDR3 nucleotides read TGTGCCAGCAGGGGACCAGGTTGGCTAAGTGAGCAGTTCTTC.

The chain couples TRBV10-3 to TRBJ1-2; D is ambiguous. This CDR3 spans 11 amino acids. Germline values: CDR1 ENHRY, CDR2 SYGVKD. V was pared by 2 bases and J by 7 bases, with 5 bases between. Here the CDR3 DNA reads TGTGCCATCAGTGAGGTGGCTGGCTACACCTTC. This encodes CAISEVAGYTF.

The chain recombines TRBV7-9 with TRBJ1-2, with D perhaps TRBD1 (5 bases). The CDR3 loop spans 17 amino acids. Germline-derived CDR1 and CDR2 are SEHNR and FQNEAQ (reference sequence). V lost 5 bases, J lost 0 bases, and 19 bases lay in between. CDR3: CASSPRGGGATNYGYTF. The CDR3 bases are TGTGCCAGCAGCCCTCGGGGTGGGGGAGCTACTAACTATGGCTACACCTTC.

The chain has TRBV19 and TRBJ1-3, with TRBD1 matching 7 bases. With V trimmed by 5 bases and J by 0 bases, 7 bases remained unmatched. Germline CDR1 reads LNHDA; CDR2 reads SQIVND (reference sequence). This CDR3 contains 16 residues. The CDR3 is CASSPWDSSSGNTIYF. The CDR3 bases are TGTGCCAGTAGTCCCTGGGACAGCTCCTCTGGAAACACCATATATTTT.

The chain has TRBV7-8 and TRBJ1-2; no clear D gene. CDR3 length equals 16 residues. The V end lost 5 bases, the J end lost 4 bases, and 20 bases lay between the germline ends. Germline CDR1 and CDR2: SGHVS and FQNEAQ. The CDR3 loop reads CASSALVDVMGYGYTF. The CDR3 DNA reads as TGTGCCAGCAGCGCCCTAGTGGATGTAATGGGCTATGGCTACACCTTC.

The V gene is TRBV4-2, the J gene TRBJ2-7; 9 bases match TRBD2. The CDR3 contains 15 residues. Germline V gene data show CDR1 as LGHNA and CDR2 as YNFKEQ. V lost 1 base and J lost 4; bases outside the gene matches: 5. CDR3 DNA sequence: TGTGCCAGCAGCCAAGTGTCTAGCGGGGCATACGAGCAGTACTTC. Translated: CASSQVSSGAYEQYF.

The chain couples TRBV5-1 to TRBJ1-1, with 7 nucleotides matching TRBD1. The CDR3 sequence is 15 residues long. V trimming: 2 bases; J trimming: 4 bases; junction bases outside the gene matches: 8. Germline V gene data show CDR1 as SGHRS and CDR2 as YFSETQ. The CDR3 nucleotides are TGCGCCAGCAGCTTCCGACAGGGCCTTACCACTGAAGCTTTCTTT. Translating gives CASSFRQGLTTEAFF.

This clone was seen once. The DNA of the CDR3 is TGTGCCAGCAGCTTAGGGCCGGCAGGGAACACTGAAGCTTTCTTT. Translated, it gives CASSLGPAGNTEAFF. The chain carries TRBV7-2 and TRBJ1-1; D is undetermined. CDR3 size: 15 residues. Germline CDR1 is SGHTA and CDR2 is FQGNSA. V was cut by 1 base and J by 1 base, with 10 bases left in between.

In this sample, this clone turned up once. The rearrangement uses TRBV18 and TRBJ1-1, with 7 bases that match TRBD1. The trim removed 2 bases at V and 6 bases at J, leaving 9 bases unmatched. Germline CDR1 reads KGHSH; CDR2 reads LQKENI. This CDR3 contains 15 residues. The CDR3 DNA sequence: TGTGCCAGCTCACCAGGGACAGTGGGAACGTCTGAAGCTTTCTTT. It encodes CASSPGTVGTSEAFF.

V gene TRBV5-4 combines with J gene TRBJ2-1; the match to TRBD2 covers 8 bases. The CDR3 has 15 residues. Trimming removed 1 base from V and 3 bases from J; junction bases left unmatched: 3. Germline CDR1 reads SGHNT; CDR2 reads YYREEE (reference sequence). The CDR3 DNA reads as TGTGCCAGCAGCTTGACGGGGGGGTTCTACAATGAGCAGTTCTTC. Protein sequence: CASSLTGGFYNEQFF. Combining the CDR3 with reference TRBV5-4 and TRBJ2-1 gives the whole variable domain ETGVTQSPTHLIKTRGQQVTLRCSSQSGHNTVSWYQQALGQGPQFIFQYYREEENGRGNFPPRFSGLQFPNYSSELNVNALELDDSALYLCASSLTGGFYNEQFFGPGTRLTVL.